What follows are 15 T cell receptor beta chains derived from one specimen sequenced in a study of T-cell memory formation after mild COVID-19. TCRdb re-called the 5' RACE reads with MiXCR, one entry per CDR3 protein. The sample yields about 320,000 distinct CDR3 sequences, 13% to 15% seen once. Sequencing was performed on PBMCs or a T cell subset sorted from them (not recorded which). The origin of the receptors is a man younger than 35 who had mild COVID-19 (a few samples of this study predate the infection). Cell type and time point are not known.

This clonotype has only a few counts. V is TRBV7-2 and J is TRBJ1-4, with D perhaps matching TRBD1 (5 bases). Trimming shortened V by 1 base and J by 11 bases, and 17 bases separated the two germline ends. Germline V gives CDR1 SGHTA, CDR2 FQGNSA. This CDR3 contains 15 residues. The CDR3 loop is CASSLGQGSGRKLFF. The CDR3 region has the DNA TGTGCCAGCAGCTTAGGGCAGGGCTCGGGACGGAAACTGTTTTTT.

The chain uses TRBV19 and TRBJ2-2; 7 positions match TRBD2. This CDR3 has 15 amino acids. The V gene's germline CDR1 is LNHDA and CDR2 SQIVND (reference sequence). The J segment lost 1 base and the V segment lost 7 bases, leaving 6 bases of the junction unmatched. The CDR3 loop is CASTIAGQNTGELFF. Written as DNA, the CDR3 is TGTGCCAGTACCATAGCGGGCCAGAACACCGGGGAGCTGTTTTTT.

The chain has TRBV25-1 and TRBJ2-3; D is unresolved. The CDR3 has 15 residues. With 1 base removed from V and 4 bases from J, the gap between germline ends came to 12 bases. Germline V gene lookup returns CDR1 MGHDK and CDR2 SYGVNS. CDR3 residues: CASSEWLQSPDTQYF. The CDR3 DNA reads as TGTGCCAGCAGTGAATGGCTGCAGAGCCCAGATACGCAGTATTTT.

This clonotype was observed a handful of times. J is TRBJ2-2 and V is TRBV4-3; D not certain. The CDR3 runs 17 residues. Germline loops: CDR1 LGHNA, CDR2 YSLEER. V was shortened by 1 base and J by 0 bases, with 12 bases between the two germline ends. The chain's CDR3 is CASSQGFLESNTGELFF. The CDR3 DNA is TGCGCCAGCAGCCAAGGATTTCTGGAGTCGAACACCGGGGAGCTGTTTTTT.

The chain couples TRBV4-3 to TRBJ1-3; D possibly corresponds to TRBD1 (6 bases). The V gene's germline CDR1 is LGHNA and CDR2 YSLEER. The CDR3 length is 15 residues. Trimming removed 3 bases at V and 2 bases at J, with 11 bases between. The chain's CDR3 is CASSQGALTGNTIYF. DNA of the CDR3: TGCGCCAGCAGCCAGGGGGCTCTTACTGGAAACACCATATATTTT.

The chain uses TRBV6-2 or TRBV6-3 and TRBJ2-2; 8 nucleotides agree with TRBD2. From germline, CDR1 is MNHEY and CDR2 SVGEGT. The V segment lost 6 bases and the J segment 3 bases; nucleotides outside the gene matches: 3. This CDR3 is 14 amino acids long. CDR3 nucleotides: TGTGCCAGCAGGCCGGGGGGGTACACCGGGGAGCTGTTTTTT. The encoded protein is CASRPGGYTGELFF.

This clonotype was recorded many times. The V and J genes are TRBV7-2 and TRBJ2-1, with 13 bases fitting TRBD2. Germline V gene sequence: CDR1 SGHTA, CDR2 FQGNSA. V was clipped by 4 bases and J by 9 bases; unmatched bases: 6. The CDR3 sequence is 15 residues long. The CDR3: CASSSGLAGEGEQFF. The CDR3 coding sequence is TGTGCCAGCAGCTCCGGACTAGCGGGGGAGGGTGAGCAGTTCTTC.

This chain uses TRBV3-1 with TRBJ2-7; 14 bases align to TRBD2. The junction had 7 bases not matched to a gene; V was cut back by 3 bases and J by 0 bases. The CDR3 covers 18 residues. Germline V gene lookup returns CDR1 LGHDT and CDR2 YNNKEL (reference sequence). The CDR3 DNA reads TGTGCCAGCAGCCAGCCCGGGACTAGCGGGGGCCCCTCCTACGAGCAGTACGTC. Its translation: CASSQPGTSGGPSYEQYV.

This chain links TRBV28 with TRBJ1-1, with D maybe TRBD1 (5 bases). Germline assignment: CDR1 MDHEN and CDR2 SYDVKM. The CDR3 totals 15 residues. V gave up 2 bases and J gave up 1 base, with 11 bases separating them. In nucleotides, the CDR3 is TGTGCCAGCAGTTTAAGGGGCGGAGGGAACACTGAAGCTTTCTTT. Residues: CASSLRGGGNTEAFF.

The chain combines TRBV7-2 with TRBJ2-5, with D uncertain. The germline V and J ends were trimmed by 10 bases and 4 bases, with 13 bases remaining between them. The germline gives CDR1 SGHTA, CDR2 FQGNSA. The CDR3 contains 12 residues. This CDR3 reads CAITSSGETQYF. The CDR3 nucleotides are TGTGCCATTACCTCGAGTGGAGAGACCCAGTACTTC.

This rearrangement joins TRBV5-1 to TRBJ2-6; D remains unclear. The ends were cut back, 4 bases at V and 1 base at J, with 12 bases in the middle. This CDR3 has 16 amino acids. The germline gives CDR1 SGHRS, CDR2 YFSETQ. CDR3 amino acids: CASSMRLDSGANVLTF. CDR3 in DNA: TGCGCCAGCAGCATGCGGTTGGATTCTGGGGCCAACGTCCTGACTTTC.

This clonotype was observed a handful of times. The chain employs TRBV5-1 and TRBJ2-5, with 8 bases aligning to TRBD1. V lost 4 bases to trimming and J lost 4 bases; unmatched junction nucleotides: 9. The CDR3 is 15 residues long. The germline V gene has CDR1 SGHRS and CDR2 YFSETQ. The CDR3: CASSPLIGQGETQYF. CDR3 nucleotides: TGCGCCAGCAGCCCGTTAATAGGACAGGGAGAGACCCAGTACTTC.

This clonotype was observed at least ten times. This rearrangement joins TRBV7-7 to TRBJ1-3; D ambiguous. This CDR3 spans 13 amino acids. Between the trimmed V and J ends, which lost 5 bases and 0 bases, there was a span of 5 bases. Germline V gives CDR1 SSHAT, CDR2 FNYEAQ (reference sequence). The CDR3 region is CASSPSSGNTIYF. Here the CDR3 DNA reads TGTGCCAGCAGCCCCAGCTCTGGAAACACCATATATTTT.

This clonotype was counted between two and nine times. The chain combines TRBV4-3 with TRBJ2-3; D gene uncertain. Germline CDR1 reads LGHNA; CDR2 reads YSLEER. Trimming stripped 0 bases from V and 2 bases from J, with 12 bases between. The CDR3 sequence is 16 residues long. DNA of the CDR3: TGCGCCAGCAGCCAAGAGGCGGCCATAGCCACAGATACGCAGTATTTT. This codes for CASSQEAAIATDTQYF.

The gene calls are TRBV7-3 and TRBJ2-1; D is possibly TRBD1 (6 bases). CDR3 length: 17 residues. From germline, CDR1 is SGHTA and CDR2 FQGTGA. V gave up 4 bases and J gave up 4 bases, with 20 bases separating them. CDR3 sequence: CASSSLSGTGTYNEQFF. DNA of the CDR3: TGTGCCAGCAGCTCCCTGTCCGGGACGGGGACATACAATGAGCAGTTCTTC.